The 2 T cell receptor beta chains below all came from one sample that was sequenced in a study of T cells in Graves' hyperthyroidism and ophthalmopathy. TCR beta CDR3 region amplification was performed from RNA transcripts. With the HTBI primer set, the TCR CDR3 went through a first round of RT-PCR. TCRdb reprocessed the multiplex PCR reads with MiXCR, giving one entry per CDR3 protein. Of about 840,000 distinct CDR3 sequences in the sample, more than 30% were seen once. Sequencing was performed on blood. The receptors come from a man aged 18 to 35 with Graves' hyperthyroidism.

This clonotype was seen a few times. This chain joins TRBV7-8 and TRBJ1-4; D remains unclear. Trimming took 5 bases from V and 0 from J, leaving 4 bases between them. CDR1 SGHVS and CDR2 FQNEAQ come from the germline V gene. This CDR3 is built from 13 residues. The CDR3 DNA reads as TGTGCCAGCAGCATTGCAACTAATGAAAAACTGTTTTTT. This translates into CASSIATNEKLFF.

The V and J genes are TRBV6-4 and TRBJ2-5; tentatively, D is TRBD2 (6 bases). Germline V gene data show CDR1 as MRHNA and CDR2 as SNTAGT. Trimming took 7 bases from V and 5 from J, leaving 14 bases between them. This CDR3 has 13 residues. This chain's CDR3 is CASTTGGAETQYF. The DNA of the CDR3 is TGTGCCAGCACCACCGGCGGGGCGGAGACCCAGTACTTC.